Reported below is one TCR beta chain. The antigen remains undetermined. Germline CDR1 and CDR2: SNHLY and FYNNEI. The CDR3 has 14 residues. V lost 6 bases to trimming and J lost 5 bases, with 14 bases between them. Every bit of the isolated RNA underwent reverse transcription, so sequencing read expressed TCRB transcripts. Generated by immunoSEQ multiplex PCR, the TCRdb table keeps only in-frame clones and is missing some. The repertoire consists of some 410,000 clones, with about an eighth occurring once and the leading ten covering more than 0.045%. The sample belongs to a study of beta chain features in type 1 diabetes. Study findings and constraints: Moderately but significantly shorter TCRB CDR3s were found in Type 1 diabetes patients in all four CD4+ subsets.

The receptor was isolated from a woman younger than 35 in good health. V is TRBV2 and J is TRBJ2-1; D could derive from TRBD1 or TRBD2 (5 bases each). Sequenced material: naive CD4+ T cells from blood. DNA for the CDR3: TGTGCCAGCAGCTGGGGACGTCCAAACAATGAGCAGTTCTTC. Encoded protein: CASSWGRPNNEQFF. The whole variable domain, filled in from reference TRBV2 and TRBJ2-1, reads EPEVTQTPSHQVTQMGQEVILRCVPISNHLYFYWYRQILGQKVEFLVSFYNNEISEKSEIFDDQFSVERPDGSNFTLKIRSTKLEDSAMYFCASSWGRPNNEQFFGPGTRLTVL.